This is a list of T cell receptor beta chains from one sample in a study of identifying expanded T cells in peripheral blood. Repertoires were generated with immunoSEQ multiplex PCR, while TCRdb's copy carries only in-frame clones and drops some. The sample records about 90,000 clones, 86% being singletons. Specimen: blood. These receptors came from a person between 18 and 70 years old in good health. Each CDR3 is given with its conserved first and last residue. The order of the fields is J gene, D gene, V gene, clone size, CDR3 DNA, CDR3 protein. The D gene is left open where the match is weak. Clone size is shown for a subset of rows, as once, few, many or a class of expanded clone.

>TRBJ1-1|-|TRBV5-1|-
TGCGCCAGCAGCTTGCACCCTGTGCAGGCCTCCCCTGAAGCTTTCTTT
CASSLHPVQASPEAFF
>TRBJ2-2|TRBD1|TRBV5-4|-
TGTGCCACCCGGGGTCCGGGACAGGGACATGCCGGGGAGCTGTTTTTT
CATRGPGQGHAGELFF
>TRBJ1-2|-|TRBV28|-
TGTGCCAGCAGTTTAAGGCTCAACTATGGCTACACCTTC
CASSLRLNYGYTF
>TRBJ1-5|TRBD1|TRBV5-6|-
TGTGCCAGCAGCTTGACCAGGGGGTCAAGCAATCAGCCCCAGCATTTT
CASSLTRGSSNQPQHF
>TRBJ1-2|TRBD1|TRBV13|-
TGTGCCAGCAGCTTATGGGGAGGGACAGCACCCGGCTATGGCTACACCTTC
CASSLWGGTAPGYGYTF
>TRBJ2-2|-|TRBV7-9|-
TGTGCCAGCGGCAGGAACACCGGGGAGCTGTTTTTT
CASGRNTGELFF
>TRBJ1-4|TRBD1|TRBV6-6|-
TGTGCCAGCAGTTACGGTACGACAGGGGGTGAAAAACTGTTTTTT
CASSYGTTGGEKLFF
>TRBJ2-3|-|TRBV7-6|-
TGTGCCAGCAGCTTACCGGATAATACGCAGTATTTT
CASSLPDNTQYF
>TRBJ1-4|-|TRBV6-5|once
TGTGCCAGCAGGCTTTCCGCAACTAATGAAAAACTGTTTTTT
CASRLSATNEKLFF
>TRBJ2-7|TRBD2|TRBV2|-
TGTGCCAGCAGTGAGTCGGGACTAGCGGGGGGGCCCTACGAGCAGTACTTC
CASSESGLAGGPYEQYF
>TRBJ1-3|-|TRBV19|-
TGTGCCAGTAGTATAAGCTGGAACACCATATATTTT
CASSISWNTIYF